A selection of T cell receptor beta chains follows, all from one sample in a study of beta chain features in type 1 diabetes. Sequencing used immunoSEQ multiplex PCR; TCRdb keeps in-frame clones, though not all of them. The table lists 350,000 to 450,000 clones, about 14% of them singletons. The sequenced sample consisted of naive CD4+ T cells from blood. These receptors originate from a man aged 25 to 45 in good health. Both conserved end residues are part of each CDR3. Fields, in order: V gene, D gene, clone size, J gene, CDR3 DNA, CDR3 protein. A D gene is named only where the DNA matches it firmly. Rows may omit the clone size; those that give it use once, few, many or a size class.

v_gene: TRBV15
d_gene: TRBD2
abundance: -
j_gene: TRBJ2-3
CDR3nt: TGTGCCACCAGCAGCATAGCGGGGGGCCGCACAGATACGCAGTATTTT
CDR3aa: CATSSIAGGRTDTQYF

v_gene: TRBV6-4
d_gene: TRBD1
abundance: few
j_gene: TRBJ1-2
CDR3nt: TGTGCCAGCAGTAAAAACCGAGGGGGCTTTGGCTACACCTTC
CDR3aa: CASSKNRGGFGYTF

v_gene: TRBV7-9
d_gene: -
abundance: few
j_gene: TRBJ1-5
CDR3nt: TGTGCCAGCAGCTCAGGACAATACCTTAATCAGCCCCAGCATTTT
CDR3aa: CASSSGQYLNQPQHF

v_gene: TRBV6-5
d_gene: -
abundance: -
j_gene: TRBJ2-1
CDR3nt: TGTGCCAGCAGCCGAACTAGCCAATCTGATCGCGAGCAGTTCTTC
CDR3aa: CASSRTSQSDREQFF

v_gene: TRBV15
d_gene: -
abundance: few
j_gene: TRBJ2-2
CDR3nt: TGTGCCACCAGCAGAGGAGGCGGCAACACCGGGGAGCTGTTTTTT
CDR3aa: CATSRGGGNTGELFF

v_gene: TRBV4-3
d_gene: -
abundance: -
j_gene: TRBJ1-1
CDR3nt: TGCGCCAGCAGCCAGGGTTGGACTGAAGCTTTCTTT
CDR3aa: CASSQGWTEAFF

v_gene: TRBV7-8
d_gene: TRBD1
abundance: -
j_gene: TRBJ1-1
CDR3nt: TGTGCCAGCAGCCCGGACAGGGGCGCACTAAACACTGAAGCTTTCTTT
CDR3aa: CASSPDRGALNTEAFF

v_gene: TRBV18
d_gene: TRBD1
abundance: few
j_gene: TRBJ1-6
CDR3nt: TGTGCCAGCTCACCAACTAAGACAGGGAGGAATTCACCCCTCCACTTT
CDR3aa: CASSPTKTGRNSPLHF

v_gene: TRBV2
d_gene: -
abundance: -
j_gene: TRBJ1-1
CDR3nt: TGTGCCAGCAGTGACCCAGCCGCTGAAGCTTTCTTT
CDR3aa: CASSDPAAEAFF

v_gene: TRBV5-6
d_gene: -
abundance: few
j_gene: TRBJ2-7
CDR3nt: TGTGCCAGCAGATACAGGACGGTTAGCTCCTACGAGCAGTACTTC
CDR3aa: CASRYRTVSSYEQYF

v_gene: TRBV25-1
d_gene: TRBD2
abundance: -
j_gene: TRBJ2-3
CDR3nt: TGTGCCAGCAGTGTGGCGGGAGACGGGACAGATACGCAGTATTTT
CDR3aa: CASSVAGDGTDTQYF

v_gene: TRBV6-5
d_gene: -
abundance: -
j_gene: TRBJ1-1
CDR3nt: TGTGCCAGCAGTTACTCTCAGGGACCCGGAGGGGAAGCTTTCTTT
CDR3aa: CASSYSQGPGGEAFF

v_gene: TRBV27
d_gene: -
abundance: -
j_gene: TRBJ1-6
CDR3nt: TGTGCCAGCAGTCCCCGCGTAGGGTCACCCCTCCACTTT
CDR3aa: CASSPRVGSPLHF

v_gene: TRBV30
d_gene: TRBD1
abundance: many
j_gene: TRBJ1-2
CDR3nt: TGTGCCTGGCTGGGACAGAACTATGGCTACACCTTC
CDR3aa: CAWLGQNYGYTF

v_gene: TRBV6-5
d_gene: -
abundance: few
j_gene: TRBJ1-1
CDR3nt: TGTGCCAGCAGATCTCCCGCTGAAGCTTTCTTT
CDR3aa: CASRSPAEAFF

v_gene: TRBV2
d_gene: -
abundance: once
j_gene: TRBJ1-1
CDR3nt: TGTGCCAGCAGCACAGGGTGGACTGAAGCTTTCTTT
CDR3aa: CASSTGWTEAFF

v_gene: TRBV11-3
d_gene: -
abundance: once
j_gene: TRBJ2-2
CDR3nt: TGTGCCAGCAGCTCGAGTCTTAGCGGGGAGCTGTTTTTT
CDR3aa: CASSSSLSGELFF

v_gene: TRBV5-6
d_gene: TRBD1
abundance: few
j_gene: TRBJ2-3
CDR3nt: TGTGCCAGCAGCTTCGGGACAGGAACAGTTAGCACAGATACGCAGTATTTT
CDR3aa: CASSFGTGTVSTDTQYF

v_gene: TRBV6-5
d_gene: TRBD2
abundance: few
j_gene: TRBJ2-1
CDR3nt: TGTGCCAGCAGTTACGTTTTGACTAGCGAACGGGATGAGCAGTTCTTC
CDR3aa: CASSYVLTSERDEQFF

v_gene: TRBV7-2
d_gene: -
abundance: few
j_gene: TRBJ2-5
CDR3nt: TGTGCCAGCAGCTTTGACGCAGGGAGAGAGACCCAGTACTTC
CDR3aa: CASSFDAGRETQYF

v_gene: TRBV11-2
d_gene: -
abundance: few
j_gene: TRBJ2-7
CDR3nt: TGTGCCAGCAGCTTAGCCGTTTCCTACGAGCAGTACTTC
CDR3aa: CASSLAVSYEQYF

v_gene: TRBV27
d_gene: -
abundance: once
j_gene: TRBJ2-3
CDR3nt: TGTGCCAGCACCGCAAGTGGGGGGGCCACAGATACGCAGTATTTT
CDR3aa: CASTASGGATDTQYF

v_gene: TRBV14
d_gene: -
abundance: few
j_gene: TRBJ1-4
CDR3nt: TGTGCCAGCAGCCAAGACTTACCGAGGGGGTTTAATGAGAAACTGTTTTTT
CDR3aa: CASSQDLPRGFNEKLFF

v_gene: TRBV19
d_gene: -
abundance: few
j_gene: TRBJ1-5
CDR3nt: TGTGCCAGTAGTATAGCAAATCAGCCCCAGCATTTT
CDR3aa: CASSIANQPQHF

v_gene: TRBV29-1
d_gene: -
abundance: many
j_gene: TRBJ1-1
CDR3nt: TGCAGCGTTGGGAAGGGGATGAACACTGAAGCTTTCTTT
CDR3aa: CSVGKGMNTEAFF

v_gene: TRBV9
d_gene: TRBD2
abundance: few
j_gene: TRBJ2-3
CDR3nt: TGTGCCAGCAATCGGGGGGGCCGCACAGATACGCAGTATTTT
CDR3aa: CASNRGGRTDTQYF

v_gene: TRBV5-1
d_gene: TRBD2
abundance: few
j_gene: TRBJ2-2
CDR3nt: TGCGCCAGCAGCTTGGCCTTAGGACTAGAGGTCGGGGAGCTGTTTTTT
CDR3aa: CASSLALGLEVGELFF

v_gene: TRBV30
d_gene: TRBD1
abundance: once
j_gene: TRBJ1-2
CDR3nt: TGTGCCTGGGGACAGGGGTTAAACTATGGCTACACCTTC
CDR3aa: CAWGQGLNYGYTF

v_gene: TRBV23-1
d_gene: -
abundance: many
j_gene: TRBJ2-7
CDR3nt: TGCGCCAGCAGTCAATCGTGCCCCTTCGGCAGGACGCCCTATGAGCAGTACTTC
CDR3aa: CASSQSCPFGRTPYEQYF

v_gene: TRBV29-1
d_gene: TRBD1
abundance: few
j_gene: TRBJ2-3
CDR3nt: TGCAGCGTCGTCCCGGGACAGGGTTTTCGTTTGGATACGCAGTATTTT
CDR3aa: CSVVPGQGFRLDTQYF

v_gene: TRBV10-3
d_gene: -
abundance: few
j_gene: TRBJ2-3
CDR3nt: TGTGCCATCGGCCCGAACCAGGTGGCTAGCACAGATACGCAGTATTTT
CDR3aa: CAIGPNQVASTDTQYF

v_gene: TRBV30
d_gene: -
abundance: few
j_gene: TRBJ1-2
CDR3nt: TGTGCCTATCGCCGGGGGGCCTATGGCTACACCTTC
CDR3aa: CAYRRGAYGYTF

v_gene: TRBV14
d_gene: -
abundance: -
j_gene: TRBJ2-1
CDR3nt: TGTGCCAGCAGCCAAGCCTCCAGATACAATGAGCAGTTCTTC
CDR3aa: CASSQASRYNEQFF

v_gene: TRBV9
d_gene: -
abundance: few
j_gene: TRBJ1-1
CDR3nt: TGTGCCAGCAGCGCCAGGGACGGTTTCTCTGAAGCTTTCTTT
CDR3aa: CASSARDGFSEAFF

v_gene: TRBV5-6
d_gene: -
abundance: few
j_gene: TRBJ1-1
CDR3nt: TGTGCCAGCAGCTTGCCGCGGGGCACTGAAGCTTTCTTT
CDR3aa: CASSLPRGTEAFF

v_gene: TRBV30
d_gene: TRBD1
abundance: few
j_gene: TRBJ2-2
CDR3nt: TGTGCCTGGGCTCAAGACAGGGGGCTCTCCACCGGGGAGCTGTTTTTT
CDR3aa: CAWAQDRGLSTGELFF

v_gene: TRBV29-1
d_gene: -
abundance: -
j_gene: TRBJ2-5
CDR3nt: TGCAGCGTTCCGGGGGGCGGTGGGAGAAGAGAGACCCAGTACTTC
CDR3aa: CSVPGGGGRRETQYF